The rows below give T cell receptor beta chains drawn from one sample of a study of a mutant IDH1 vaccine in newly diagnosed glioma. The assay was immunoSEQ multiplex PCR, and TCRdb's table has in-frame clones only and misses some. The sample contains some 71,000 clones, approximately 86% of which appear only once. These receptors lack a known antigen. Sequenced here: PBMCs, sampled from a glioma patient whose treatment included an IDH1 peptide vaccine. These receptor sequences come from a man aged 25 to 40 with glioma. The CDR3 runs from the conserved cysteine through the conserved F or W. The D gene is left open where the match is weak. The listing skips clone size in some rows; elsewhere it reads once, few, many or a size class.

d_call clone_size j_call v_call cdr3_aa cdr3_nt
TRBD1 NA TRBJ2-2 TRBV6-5 CASSPGTANTGELFF TGTGCCAGCAGTCCCGGGACAGCGAACACCGGGGAGCTGTTTTTT
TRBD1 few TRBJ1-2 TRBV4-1 CASSQVRQGAVYGYTF TGCGCCAGCAGCCAAGTGAGACAGGGGGCCGTCTATGGCTACACCTTC
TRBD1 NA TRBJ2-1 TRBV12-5 CASGRHRGNRNEQFF TGTGCTAGTGGTCGACACAGGGGGAACCGAAATGAGCAGTTCTTC
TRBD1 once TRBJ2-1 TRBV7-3 CASSRGQGRDEQFF TGTGCCAGCAGCCGGGGACAGGGTCGCGATGAGCAGTTCTTC
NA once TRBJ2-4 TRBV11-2 CASSQLTNIQYF TGTGCCAGCAGCCAACTCACTAACATTCAGTACTTC
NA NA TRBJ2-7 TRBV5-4 CASSLARGGYAYEQYF TGTGCCAGCAGCTTGGCACGAGGGGGGTATGCCTACGAGCAGTACTTC
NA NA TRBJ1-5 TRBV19 CASSGAGDGNQPQHF TGTGCCAGTAGTGGAGCGGGGGACGGGAATCAGCCCCAGCATTTT
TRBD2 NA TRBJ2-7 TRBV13 CASTDVAGGSYEQYF TGTGCCAGCACCGATGTAGCGGGGGGCTCCTACGAGCAGTACTTC
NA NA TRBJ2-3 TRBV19 CASSIGHREWGDTQYF TGTGCCAGTAGTATAGGGCACAGGGAGTGGGGAGATACGCAGTATTTT
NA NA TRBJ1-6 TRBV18 CASSPGTGDSPLHF TGTGCCAGCTCACCAGGCACTGGTGATTCACCCCTCCACTTT
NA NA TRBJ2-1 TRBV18 CASSPEFAAEQFF TGTGCCAGCTCCCCCGAGTTTGCGGCCGAGCAGTTCTTC
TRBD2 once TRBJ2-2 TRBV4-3 CASSQASGGPYKGELFF TGCGCCAGCAGCCAGGCTAGCGGGGGGCCCTACAAAGGGGAGCTGTTTTTT
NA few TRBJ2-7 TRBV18 CASSPGTDEQYF TGTGCCAGCTCACCGGGGACGGACGAGCAGTACTTC
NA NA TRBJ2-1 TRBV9 CASSVDSNGAYNEQFF TGTGCCAGCAGCGTAGACTCTAACGGGGCCTACAATGAGCAGTTCTTC
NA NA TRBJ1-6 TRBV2 CASNGGNSPLHF TGTGCCAGCAATGGGGGTAATTCACCCCTCCACTTT
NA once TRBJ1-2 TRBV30 CAWSVGSINYGYTF TGTGCCTGGAGTGTAGGGTCTATTAACTATGGCTACACCTTC
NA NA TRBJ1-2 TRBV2 CASSPVSSNYGYTF TGTGCCAGCAGCCCGGTCAGCTCTAACTATGGCTACACCTTC
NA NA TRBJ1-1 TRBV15 CATSSAGGGAVYGTEAFF TGTGCCACCAGCAGCGCCGGAGGAGGGGCCGTTTATGGCACTGAAGCTTTCTTT
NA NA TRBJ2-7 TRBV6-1 CASSRPAGPSEQYF TGTGCCAGCAGTCGCCCGGCAGGCCCCTCCGAGCAGTACTTC
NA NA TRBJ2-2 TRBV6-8 CASHKPAGGNTGELFF TGTGCCAGCCATAAACCCGCGGGCGGGAACACCGGGGAGCTGTTTTTT
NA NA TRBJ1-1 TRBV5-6 CASSLTGHTEAFF TGTGCCAGCAGCTTGACAGGCCACACTGAAGCTTTCTTT
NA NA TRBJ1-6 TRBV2 CASSEWDTASPLHF TGTGCCAGCAGTGAATGGGACACGGCCTCACCCCTCCACTTT
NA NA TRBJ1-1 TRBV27 CASRDAGSSEAFF TGTGCCAGCAGGGACGCGGGGAGCTCTGAAGCTTTCTTT
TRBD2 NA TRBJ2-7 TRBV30 CAWGDYSYEQYF TGTGCCTGGGGGGACTACTCCTACGAGCAGTACTTC
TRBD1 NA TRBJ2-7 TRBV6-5 CASTPRGQGANEQYF TGTGCCAGCACCCCAAGGGGACAGGGGGCTAACGAGCAGTACTTC
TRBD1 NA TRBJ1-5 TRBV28 CASSPGRGQVSQPQHF TGTGCCAGCAGCCCAGGGAGGGGGCAGGTTAGTCAGCCCCAGCATTTT
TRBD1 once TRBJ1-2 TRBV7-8 CASSFRDRGDYGYTF TGTGCCAGCAGCTTCAGGGACAGGGGGGACTATGGCTACACCTTC
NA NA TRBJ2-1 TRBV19 CASSHTVSSINEQFF TGTGCCAGTAGCCATACGGTCTCTTCGATCAATGAGCAGTTCTTC
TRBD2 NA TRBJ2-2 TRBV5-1 CASSLGPIAGSYTGELFF TGCGCCAGCAGCTTGGGCCCTATAGCGGGAAGCTACACCGGGGAGCTGTTTTTT
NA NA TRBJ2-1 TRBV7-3 CASSLTAVRGSSYNEQFF TGTGCCAGCAGCTTAACAGCCGTGCGGGGCTCCTCCTACAATGAGCAGTTCTTC
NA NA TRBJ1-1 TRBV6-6 CASTPPGGYEAFF TGTGCCAGCACCCCTCCGGGTGGCTATGAAGCTTTCTTT
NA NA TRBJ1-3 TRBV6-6 CASKGGSGNTIYF TGTGCCAGCAAGGGGGGCTCTGGAAACACCATATATTTT
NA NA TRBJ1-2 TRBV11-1 CASSPLLGVKGYTF TGTGCCAGCAGCCCCCTTTTGGGGGTTAAAGGCTACACCTTC
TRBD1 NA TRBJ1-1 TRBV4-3 CASSGQGRMWEAFF TGCGCCAGCAGCGGACAGGGGCGAATGTGGGAAGCTTTCTTT
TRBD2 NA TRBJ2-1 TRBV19 CASSIVVRVASGSYNEQFF TGTGCCAGTAGTATAGTCGTTCGGGTCGCTAGCGGGAGTTACAATGAGCAGTTCTTC